The present TCR beta chain was sequenced within a study of tumor T cells in aggressive B-cell lymphoma. Profiled with immunoSEQ multiplex PCR; TCRdb holds only in-frame clones, not every one. The table records about 2,900 clones, approximately 86% of them present only once. Germline V gene lookup returns CDR1 SGHKS and CDR2 YYEKEE (reference sequence). The CDR3 sequence is 14 residues long. The V end was cut by 1 base, the J end by 3 bases, with 10 bases between. Input material: tumor tissue. This TCR derives from an adult with diffuse large B cell lymphoma. V gene TRBV5-5 combines with J gene TRBJ2-5; D might be TRBD1 (6 bases). CDR3 loop: CASSLTGPEETQYF. In DNA form, the CDR3 reads TGTGCCAGCAGCTTGACAGGGCCCGAAGAGACCCAGTACTTC.